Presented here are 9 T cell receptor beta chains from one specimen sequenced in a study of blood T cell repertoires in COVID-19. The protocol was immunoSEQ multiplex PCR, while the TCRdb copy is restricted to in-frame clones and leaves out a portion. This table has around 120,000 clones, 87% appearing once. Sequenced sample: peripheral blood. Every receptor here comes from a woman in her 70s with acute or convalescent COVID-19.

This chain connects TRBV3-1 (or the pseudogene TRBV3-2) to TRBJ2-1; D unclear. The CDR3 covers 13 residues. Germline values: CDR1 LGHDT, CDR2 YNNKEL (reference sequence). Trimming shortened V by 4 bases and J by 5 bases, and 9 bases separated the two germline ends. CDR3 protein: CASSPTTNNEQFF. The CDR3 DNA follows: TGTGCCAGCAGCCCGACAACGAACAATGAGCAGTTCTTC.

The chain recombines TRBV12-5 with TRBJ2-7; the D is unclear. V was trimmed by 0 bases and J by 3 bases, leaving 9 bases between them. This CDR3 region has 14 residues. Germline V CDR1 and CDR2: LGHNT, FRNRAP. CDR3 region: CASGLVPLYYEQYF. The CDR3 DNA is TGTGCTAGTGGTTTGGTACCACTCTACTACGAGCAGTACTTC.

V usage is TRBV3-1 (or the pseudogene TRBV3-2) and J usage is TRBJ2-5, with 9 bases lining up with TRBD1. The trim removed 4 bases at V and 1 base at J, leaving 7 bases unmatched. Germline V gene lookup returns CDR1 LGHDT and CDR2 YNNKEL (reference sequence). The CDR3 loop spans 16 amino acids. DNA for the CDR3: TGTGCCAGCAGCCCAACAGGGGGCCCCGGCCAAGAGACCCAGTACTTC. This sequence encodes CASSPTGGPGQETQYF.

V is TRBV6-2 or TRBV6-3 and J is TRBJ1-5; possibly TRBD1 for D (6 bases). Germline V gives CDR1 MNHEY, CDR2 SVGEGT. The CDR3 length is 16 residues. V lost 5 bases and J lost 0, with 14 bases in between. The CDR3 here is CASSTGRVYSNQPQHF. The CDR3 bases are TGTGCCAGCAGTACAGGGCGGGTGTATAGCAATCAGCCCCAGCATTTT.

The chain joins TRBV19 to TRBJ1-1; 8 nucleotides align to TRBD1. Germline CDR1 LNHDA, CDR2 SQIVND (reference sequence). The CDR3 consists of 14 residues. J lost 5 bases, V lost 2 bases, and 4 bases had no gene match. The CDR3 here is CASSIQGARTEAFF. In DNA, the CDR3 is TGTGCCAGTAGTATACAGGGGGCGCGGACTGAAGCTTTCTTT.

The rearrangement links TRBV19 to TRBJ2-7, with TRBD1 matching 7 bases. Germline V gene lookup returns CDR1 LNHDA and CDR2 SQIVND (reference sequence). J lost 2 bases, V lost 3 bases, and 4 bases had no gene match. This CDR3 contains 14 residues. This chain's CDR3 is CASSIRQGPYEQYF. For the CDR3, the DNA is TGTGCCAGTAGTATCCGACAGGGCCCCTACGAGCAGTACTTC. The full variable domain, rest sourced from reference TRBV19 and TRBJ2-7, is DGGITQSPKYLFRKEGQNVTLSCEQNLNHDAMYWYRQDPGQGLRLIYYSQIVNDFQKGDIAEGYSVSREKKESFPLTVTSAQKNPTAFYLCASSIRQGPYEQYFGPGTRLTVT.

CDR3 sequence reads: CASSPFGGVDSYEQYF. CDR3 in DNA: TGTGCCAGCTCACCTTTTGGGGGCGTCGATTCCTACGAGCAGTACTTC. The rearrangement uses TRBV18 and TRBJ2-7; a possible D gene is TRBD1 (6 bases). The CDR3 has 16 residues. Trimming took 3 bases from V and 1 from J, leaving 16 bases between them. The germline CDR1 and CDR2 sequences are KGHSH and LQKENI.

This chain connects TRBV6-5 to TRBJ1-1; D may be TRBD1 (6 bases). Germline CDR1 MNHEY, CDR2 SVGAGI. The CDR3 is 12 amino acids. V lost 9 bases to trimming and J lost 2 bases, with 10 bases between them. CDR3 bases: TGTGCCAGTTCGGGGGGCAACACTGAAGCTTTCTTT. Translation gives CASSGGNTEAFF.

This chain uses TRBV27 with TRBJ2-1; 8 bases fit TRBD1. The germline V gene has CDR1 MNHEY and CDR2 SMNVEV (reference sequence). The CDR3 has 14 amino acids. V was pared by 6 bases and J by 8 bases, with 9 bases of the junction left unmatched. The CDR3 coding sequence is TGTGCCAGCAGAAGGGCAGGGGGCTTCGATGAGCAGTTCTTC. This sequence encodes CASRRAGGFDEQFF.